The 27 T cell receptor beta chains below all came from one sample that was sequenced in a study of blood T cells in healthy people across ages. A second PCR of about 7 to 12 cycles used a sample-barcoded 5' primer and a J-beta primer mix. One entry per CDR3 protein results from TCRdb running MiXCR on the 5' RACE reads. The profile shows about 970,000 distinct CDR3 sequences, roughly 50% of them singletons. Sample: blood. These receptors were obtained from a woman aged 55 to 70 in good health.

CDR3 in DNA: TGCGCCAGCAGTGTGTCTAGCGTTTCCTACGAGCAGTACTTC. Amino acids: CASSVSSVSYEQYF. V gene TRBV10-2 combines with J gene TRBJ2-5; weak D call: TRBD2 (6 bases). The DNA matches TRBJ2-7 better at its end, which makes the J call doubtful. This CDR3 is built from 14 residues. Germline V lookup: CDR1 WSHSY, CDR2 SAAADI.

The J gene is TRBJ2-5, the V gene TRBV20-1, with TRBD1 matching over 8 bases. V was pared by 3 bases and J by 4 bases, with 7 bases of the junction left unmatched. The CDR3 runs 14 residues. CDR1 and CDR2 from the germline V gene are DFQATT and SNEGSKA (reference sequence). The CDR3 loop reads CSARQTGAGETQYF. CDR3 in DNA: TGCAGTGCTAGGCAGACAGGGGCCGGAGAGACCCAGTACTTC.

Only one count was recorded for this clonotype. The chain uses TRBV7-9 and TRBJ2-2; tentatively, D is TRBD2 (5 bases). Trimming removed 0 bases from V and 3 bases from J, with 11 bases in between. The length of the CDR3 is 16 residues. Germline V gene lookup returns CDR1 SEHNR and CDR2 FQNEAQ (reference sequence). This CDR3 reads CASSLAPSQYTGELFF. DNA of the CDR3: TGTGCCAGCAGCTTAGCGCCTAGCCAGTACACCGGGGAGCTGTTTTTT.

The chain employs TRBV11-1 and TRBJ2-1; no reliable D call. The CDR3 runs 13 residues. The germline V gene has CDR1 SGHAT and CDR2 FQDESV (reference sequence). The V and J ends lost 4 bases and 8 bases respectively, with 12 bases between them. This CDR3 is CASSSSLKYEQFF. The CDR3 DNA reads TGTGCCAGCAGCTCAAGCCTTAAGTATGAGCAGTTCTTC.

This clonotype was counted only a few times. J is TRBJ2-1 and V is TRBV29-1; the D is unclear. Germline V gene sequence: CDR1 SQVTM, CDR2 ANQGSEA. The V and J ends lost 5 bases and 6 bases respectively, with 14 bases between them. The CDR3 totals 13 residues. CDR3 nucleotides: TGCAGCGTTACTCCAACTGGGCTCAATGAGCAGTTCTTC. Translated: CSVTPTGLNEQFF.

The rearrangement uses TRBV20-1 and TRBJ2-7; 7 positions agree with TRBD2. V trimming: 3 bases; J trimming: 7 bases; junction bases outside the gene matches: 3. Germline CDR1 reads DFQATT; CDR2 reads SNEGSKA (reference sequence). The CDR3 contains 11 residues. The CDR3 loop reads CSASGRWEQYF. The DNA for the CDR3 is TGCAGTGCTAGCGGGAGGTGGGAGCAGTACTTC.

This chain joins TRBV11-1 and TRBJ2-7, with 9 nucleotides matching TRBD1. The germline V gene encodes CDR1 SGHAT and CDR2 FQDESV (reference sequence). The CDR3 spans 13 residues. V was pared by 6 bases and J by 3 bases, with 3 bases of the junction left unmatched. In DNA form, the CDR3 reads TGTGCCAGCAGGCAGGACAGGGGCTACGAGCAGTACTTC. Protein product: CASRQDRGYEQYF.

J is TRBJ1-6 and V is TRBV28, with D perhaps matching TRBD1 (5 bases). CDR1 MDHEN and CDR2 SYDVKM come from the germline V gene. With 5 bases removed from V and 13 bases from J, the gap between germline ends came to 21 bases. There are 15 residues in the CDR3. The CDR3 nucleotides read TGTGCCAGCAGTAATCCGGGACTCGGGACTTCTCCCCTCCACTTT. Amino acids: CASSNPGLGTSPLHF.

This clonotype was counted many times. The V and J genes are TRBV3-1 and TRBJ2-6; D call uncertain. This CDR3 is built from 15 residues. CDR1 is LGHDT and CDR2 is YNNKEL in the germline V gene (reference sequence). With 0 bases removed from V and 0 bases from J, the gap between germline ends came to 3 bases. CDR3 protein: CASSQDVSGANVLTF. The CDR3 DNA reads as TGTGCCAGCAGCCAAGACGTCTCTGGGGCCAACGTCCTGACTTTC. The whole variable domain, filled in from reference TRBV3-1 and TRBJ2-6, reads DTAVSQTPKYLVTQMGNDKSIKCEQNLGHDTMYWYKQDSKKFLKIMFSYNNKELIINETVPNRFSPKSPDKAHLNLHINSLELGDSAVYFCASSQDVSGANVLTFGAGSRLTVL.

This clonotype was seen only a few times. V usage is TRBV29-1 and J usage is TRBJ2-1, with TRBD2 matching 7 bases. J lost 1 base, V lost 5 bases, and 5 bases had no gene match. This CDR3 has 14 amino acids. Germline-derived CDR1 and CDR2 are SQVTM and ANQGSEA. The CDR3 sequence: CSVSSGESYNEQFF. The CDR3 nucleotides are TGCAGCGTTTCGAGCGGGGAGTCCTACAATGAGCAGTTCTTC.

CDR3 nucleotide sequence: TGTGCCAGCAGCCAAGATCGGATGGGGGAGGAGGGGGAGACCCAGTACTTC. This translates into CASSQDRMGEEGETQYF. The rearrangement joins TRBV4-2 to TRBJ2-5; maybe TRBD2 (6 bases). V lost 0 bases and J 5 bases, leaving 19 bases between the germline ends. Germline CDR1 reads LGHNA; CDR2 reads YNFKEQ. This CDR3 is built from 17 residues.

V and J are TRBV11-2 and TRBJ2-1; D unclear. The CDR3 is made up of 17 amino acids. Trimming pared 0 bases from V and 0 bases from J, leaving 12 bases between. Looked up from germline, CDR1 is SGHAT and CDR2 is FQNNGV. The CDR3 loop is CASSLDWVGSSYNEQFF. The CDR3 nucleotides read TGTGCCAGCAGCTTAGATTGGGTGGGCTCCTCCTACAATGAGCAGTTCTTC. The complete variable domain, with remaining parts taken from reference TRBV11-2 and TRBJ2-1, reads EAGVAQSPRYKIIEKRQSVAFWCNPISGHATLYWYQQILGQGPKLLIQFQNNGVVDDSQLPKDRFSAERLKGVDSTLKIQPAKLEDSAVYLCASSLDWVGSSYNEQFFGPGTRLTVL.

The sample holds a few counts of this clonotype. The chain links TRBV6-5 to TRBJ2-3; D gene unclear. Per the germline V gene, CDR1 is MNHEY and CDR2 is SVGAGI. CDR3 length equals 11 residues. Trimming cost V 1 base and J 8 bases, with 4 bases left between them. The CDR3 loop is CASSYWGTQYF. In DNA, the CDR3 is TGTGCCAGCAGTTACTGGGGTACGCAGTATTTT.

The chain employs TRBV20-1 and TRBJ2-6; D gene ambiguous. Trimming took 3 bases from V and 4 from J, leaving 10 bases between them. The CDR3 spans 14 residues. Germline loops: CDR1 DFQATT, CDR2 SNEGSKA (reference sequence). This CDR3 is CSARDVAGANVLTF. CDR3 bases: TGCAGTGCTAGGGATGTGGCAGGGGCCAACGTCCTGACTTTC.

The V and J genes are TRBV7-2 and TRBJ2-7, with D uncertain. V was pared by 7 bases and J by 2 bases, with 12 bases between. Germline CDR1 is SGHTA and CDR2 is FQGNSA. This CDR3 spans 13 amino acids. The CDR3 DNA reads as TGTGCCAGCACCAAGGCAGGTCCCTACGAGCAGTACTTC. Translated: CASTKAGPYEQYF.

The chain carries TRBV28 and TRBJ2-3, with 7 bases aligning to TRBD1. CDR1 is MDHEN, CDR2 SYDVKM, per germline. With 6 bases clipped from V and 5 bases from J, the junction kept 8 bases outside the gene matches. The CDR3 has 14 amino acids. The DNA of the CDR3 is TGTGCCAGCAGCACAGGGGATGTGAGAGATACGCAGTATTTT. Translating it yields CASSTGDVRDTQYF.

The sample holds a few counts of this clonotype. The chain joins TRBV20-1 to TRBJ2-3; D remains unclear. CDR1 and CDR2 (germline): DFQATT, SNEGSKA (reference sequence). The CDR3 is 15 residues long. V lost 0 bases to trimming and J lost 4 bases, with 14 bases between them. CDR3 nucleotide sequence: TGCAGTGCTAGAGACGGGCTAGTCAGTTCAGATACGCAGTATTTT. Translating gives CSARDGLVSSDTQYF.

The chain joins TRBV4-3 to TRBJ1-2; TRBD1 agrees at 7 bases. Germline V gives CDR1 LGHNA, CDR2 YSLEER. With V trimmed by 3 bases and J by 6 bases, 16 bases remained unmatched. The CDR3 is made up of 17 amino acids. The CDR3 here is CASSHFLGTEDYNGYTF. The CDR3 DNA is TGCGCCAGCAGCCACTTCTTAGGGACAGAGGACTATAATGGCTACACCTTC.

This clonotype has more than one count but fewer than ten. This chain links TRBV29-1 with TRBJ2-1, with D unclear. The CDR3 runs 16 residues. The germline gives CDR1 SQVTM, CDR2 ANQGSEA. Trimming took 4 bases from V and 1 from J, leaving 17 bases between them. CDR3 sequence reads: CSVGEGWAFSYNEQFF. The CDR3 coding sequence is TGCAGCGTTGGAGAAGGATGGGCGTTTTCCTACAATGAGCAGTTCTTC.

This clonotype was seen only a few times. The V call is TRBV29-1, the J call TRBJ1-2, with 8 bases aligning to TRBD1. With 4 bases clipped from V and 6 bases from J, the junction kept 4 bases outside the gene matches. Germline CDR1 and CDR2: SQVTM and ANQGSEA. CDR3 length equals 12 residues. The CDR3 is CSVGETGDGYTF. The CDR3 DNA reads as TGCAGCGTTGGGGAGACAGGGGATGGCTACACCTTC.

This chain connects TRBV27 to TRBJ1-2; no clear D. Trimming pared 3 bases from V and 3 bases from J, leaving 14 bases between. Germline-derived CDR1 and CDR2 are MNHEY and SMNVEV (reference sequence). The CDR3 extends over 15 amino acids. In DNA, the CDR3 is TGTGCCAGCAGTTTGACACCGAGAGGGCACTATGGCTACACCTTC. Translating it yields CASSLTPRGHYGYTF.

The rearrangement uses TRBV11-3 and TRBJ2-1; D perhaps matches TRBD1 (6 bases). V was cut by 5 bases and J by 5 bases, with 25 bases left in between. CDR1 is SGHNT and CDR2 is YENEEA in the germline V gene. The CDR3 is 18 amino acids. DNA of the CDR3: TGTGCCAGCAGCCACCCCTTCGAGGGGACCCAGGGGCACAATGAGCAGTTCTTC. Amino acid sequence: CASSHPFEGTQGHNEQFF.

This rearrangement joins TRBV7-8 to TRBJ2-1; unclear D gene. This CDR3 contains 12 residues. Germline assignment: CDR1 SGHVS and CDR2 FQNEAQ. The V gene lost 6 bases and the J gene lost 6 bases, with 9 bases spanning the gap. The CDR3 DNA sequence: TGTGCCAGCAGGCCCCTCATCAATGAGCAGTTCTTC. It codes for CASRPLINEQFF.

The chain employs TRBV15 and TRBJ2-1; TRBD2 agrees at 11 bases. The CDR3 runs 16 residues. V lost 3 bases to trimming and J lost 5 bases; unmatched junction nucleotides: 6. Germline V CDR1 and CDR2: LNHNV, YYDKDF (reference sequence). CDR3 sequence reads: CATSSDTSGGNNEQFF. The CDR3 region has the DNA TGTGCCACCAGCAGCGATACTAGCGGGGGCAACAATGAGCAGTTCTTC.

The genes are TRBV28 and TRBJ1-4; 8 bases are a match to TRBD1. The V gene's germline CDR1 is MDHEN and CDR2 SYDVKM. The V segment lost 2 bases and the J segment 7 bases; nucleotides outside the gene matches: 6. The CDR3 loop spans 15 amino acids. CDR3 bases: TGTGCCAGCAGTTTAGGAGGAACAGGGGGTGAAAAACTGTTTTTT. This codes for CASSLGGTGGEKLFF.

Comments on this clonotype: A much larger clone lies a single base off, so this may be a read error. This chain uses TRBV7-2 with TRBJ2-7, with unresolved D. Between the trimmed V and J ends, which lost 3 bases and 0 bases, there was a span of 12 bases. The V gene's germline CDR1 is SGHTA and CDR2 FQGNSA. The CDR3 loop spans 15 amino acids. The CDR3 protein is CASSFGRKRSYEQYF. CDR3 DNA: TGTGCCAGCAGCTTCGGGCGGAAGCGCTCCTACGAGCAGTACTTC.

Comments on this clonotype: One end of the junction fails to match germline, which may point to a read error. This chain connects TRBV3-1 to TRBJ2-7; D remains unclear. Judging by the DNA end, TRBJ2-5 fits better; the J call may be wrong. This CDR3 has 14 residues. CDR1 and CDR2 from the germline V gene are LGHDT and YNNKEL (reference sequence). CDR3 DNA sequence: TGTGCCGGCAGCCGACATTTGGGAATGAGGACCCAGTACTTC. It encodes CAGSRHLGMRTQYF.